Following are 7 T cell receptor beta chains from one sample sequenced in a study of response to subunit inactivated influenza vaccine. TCRdb analysed the RT-PCR reads with MiXCR anew, one entry per CDR3 protein. This table has roughly 500,000 distinct CDR3 sequences, approximately 20% appearing once. This sample was shared with a second study, whose subject was T cells expressing NK-cell markers. That study reports: For TCR beta, cDNA was produced by 5'RACE template switching with UMIs.

This specimen consisted of CD4+ T cells sorted from PBMCs, obtained approximately 12 days after vaccination. These receptors originate from a man aged 50 to 60 who received an inactivated influenza vaccine.

This clonotype appeared a few times. The J gene is TRBJ2-3, the V gene TRBV4-3; D unresolved. V gave up 5 bases and J gave up 8 bases, with 14 bases separating them. This CDR3 region has 13 residues. Looked up from germline, CDR1 is LGHNA and CDR2 is YSLEER. DNA of the CDR3: TGCGCCAGCAGCGAAGGTGTGTCAAGTACGCAGTATTTT. Its translation: CASSEGVSSTQYF.

The chain is built from TRBV6-1 and TRBJ1-5; 9 bases agree with TRBD1. CDR3 size: 15 residues. J lost 7 bases, V lost 8 bases, and 12 bases had no gene match. The germline CDR1 and CDR2 sequences are MNHNS and SASEGT. In DNA, the CDR3 is TGTGCCAGCCAACCTCTTGACAGGGGGGGGCAGCCCCAGCATTTT. Its translation is CASQPLDRGGQPQHF.

This clonotype was counted many times. This sequence joins TRBV20-1 and TRBJ1-1; 9 nucleotides match TRBD1. CDR1 is DFQATT, CDR2 SNEGSKA, per germline (reference sequence). This CDR3 has 14 amino acids. V was clipped by 8 bases and J by 4 bases; unmatched bases: 11. CDR3 in amino acids: CSYRQGVVSTEAFF. The CDR3 DNA sequence: TGCAGTTACCGACAGGGGGTTGTCAGCACTGAAGCTTTCTTT.

The chain recombines TRBV2 with TRBJ2-7, with 10 bases lining up with TRBD1. The ends lost 8 bases at V and 6 bases at J; junction bases unmatched: 13. Germline lookup yields CDR1 SNHLY and CDR2 FYNNEI. The CDR3 totals 15 residues. Written as DNA, the CDR3 is TGTGCCAGCGATTGGCCGGGACAGGGGAGTGGCGAGCAGTACTTC. It codes for CASDWPGQGSGEQYF.

The chain uses TRBV29-1 and TRBJ2-2; 8 bases line up with TRBD1. V gave up 5 bases and J gave up 4 bases; unmatched junction bases: 12. Germline loops: CDR1 SQVTM, CDR2 ANQGSEA. The CDR3 totals 16 residues. The CDR3 spells CSVPQTGVLGTGELFF. For the CDR3, the DNA is TGCAGCGTTCCCCAGACAGGGGTCCTTGGCACCGGGGAGCTGTTTTTT.

The gene calls are TRBV29-1 and TRBJ1-1; 7 bases map to TRBD1. The CDR3 has 13 amino acids. Germline V gene sequence: CDR1 SQVTM, CDR2 ANQGSEA. V shed 6 bases and J 0 bases; nucleotides not matched to a gene: 4. The CDR3 DNA follows: TGCAGCGTCGTGGGACAGCTGAACACTGAAGCTTTCTTT. It codes for CSVVGQLNTEAFF. The full variable domain, its missing parts supplied by reference TRBV29-1 and TRBJ1-1, is SAVISQKPSRDICQRGTSLTIQCQVDSQVTMMFWYRQQPGQSLTLIATANQGSEATYESGFVIDKFPISRPNLTFSTLTVSNMSPEDSSIYLCSVVGQLNTEAFFGQGTRLTVV.

This sequence joins TRBV9 and TRBJ2-5; tentative D call: TRBD2 (6 bases). Germline V CDR1 and CDR2: SGDLS, YYNGEE. CDR3 length: 13 amino acids. The V end lost 0 bases, the J end lost 9 bases, and 12 bases lay between the germline ends. The CDR3 loop reads CASSVEGGGAQYF. The CDR3 DNA follows: TGTGCCAGCAGCGTAGAGGGCGGAGGGGCCCAGTACTTC.